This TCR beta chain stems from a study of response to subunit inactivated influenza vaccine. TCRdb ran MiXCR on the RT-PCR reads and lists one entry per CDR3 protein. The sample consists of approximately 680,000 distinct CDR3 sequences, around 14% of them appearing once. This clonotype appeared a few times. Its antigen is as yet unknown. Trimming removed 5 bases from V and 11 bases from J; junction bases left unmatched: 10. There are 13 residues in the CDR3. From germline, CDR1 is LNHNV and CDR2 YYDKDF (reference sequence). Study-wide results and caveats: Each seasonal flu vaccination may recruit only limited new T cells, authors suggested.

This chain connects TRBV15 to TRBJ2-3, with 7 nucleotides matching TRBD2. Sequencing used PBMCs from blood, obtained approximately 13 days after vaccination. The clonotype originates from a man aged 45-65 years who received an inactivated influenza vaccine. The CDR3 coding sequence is TGTGCCACCAGCCCAAGCTGGGACTACAGGCAGTATTTT. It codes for CATSPSWDYRQYF.